This TCR beta chain was identified during a study of control samples from healthy donors and cancer patients (dated by TCRdb to 2020 to 2022). Details on this clone: What this receptor recognizes is not known. Base qualities are not at hand, and no much larger clone is one base apart.

The junction shows trimming of 5 bases on V and 8 bases on J, plus 18 bases between the germline ends. The germline V gene (reference sequence) yields SEHNR for CDR1 and FQNEAQ for CDR2. The CDR3 runs 14 amino acids, cysteine and phenylalanine included. Kept here is only the CDR3 DNA, which spans 42 bases and is read in frame from base 1. The protocol used for the library was the immunoSEQ multiplex PCR assay. In its TCRdb copy, this immuneACCESS table keeps in-frame sequences only and misses some clones. Where compared with another copy, unresolved V genes explain less than half of these, and the others have no known cause. This sample lists roughly 120,000 clones; roughly 95% were detected once. The ten biggest clones cover 3.6% of the sample.

The TCR sequence derives from a man younger than 45 in good health. The specimen was blood. The chain links TRBV7-9 with TRBJ1-2; too little of a D gene remains to name it. The DNA sequence follows: TGTGCCAGCAGCACCGATCCAGGTCGTGAAGGCTACACCTTC. The encoded protein is CASSTDPGREGYTF.